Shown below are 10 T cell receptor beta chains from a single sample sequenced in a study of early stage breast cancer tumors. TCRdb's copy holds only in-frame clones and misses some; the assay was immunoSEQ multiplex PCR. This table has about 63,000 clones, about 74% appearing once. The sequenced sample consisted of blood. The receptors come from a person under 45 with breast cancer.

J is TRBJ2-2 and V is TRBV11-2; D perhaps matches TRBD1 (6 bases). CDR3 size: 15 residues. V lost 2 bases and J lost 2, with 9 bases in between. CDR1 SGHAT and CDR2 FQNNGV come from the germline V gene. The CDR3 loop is CASSLRGSNTGELFF. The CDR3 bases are TGTGCCAGCAGCTTAAGGGGGAGCAACACCGGGGAGCTGTTTTTT.

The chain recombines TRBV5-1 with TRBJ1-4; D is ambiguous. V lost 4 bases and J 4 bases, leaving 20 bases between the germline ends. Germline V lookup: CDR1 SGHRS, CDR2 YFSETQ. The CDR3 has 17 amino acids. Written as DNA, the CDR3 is TGCGCCAGCAGCCCGCTACTAACCCCTACCCTTAATGAAAAACTGTTTTTT. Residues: CASSPLLTPTLNEKLFF.

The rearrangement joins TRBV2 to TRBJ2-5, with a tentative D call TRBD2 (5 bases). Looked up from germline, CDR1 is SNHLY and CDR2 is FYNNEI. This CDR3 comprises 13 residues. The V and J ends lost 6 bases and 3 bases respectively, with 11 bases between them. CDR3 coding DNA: TGTGCCAGCAGCCCCGGGGTAAAAGAGACCCAGTACTTC. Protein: CASSPGVKETQYF.

The CDR3 DNA is TGTGCCAGCAGAGGGACAGGGGGCTCCTACGAGCAGTACTTC. This codes for CASRGTGGSYEQYF. J is TRBJ2-7 and V is TRBV27, with TRBD1 matching 11 bases. This CDR3 contains 14 residues. Germline CDR1 MNHEY, CDR2 SMNVEV (reference sequence). The junction had 1 base not matched to a gene; V was cut back by 6 bases and J by 0 bases.

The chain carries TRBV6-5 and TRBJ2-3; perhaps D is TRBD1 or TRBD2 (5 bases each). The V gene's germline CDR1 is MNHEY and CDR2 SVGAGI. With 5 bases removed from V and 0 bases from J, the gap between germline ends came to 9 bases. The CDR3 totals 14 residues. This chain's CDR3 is CASSGGVSTDTQYF. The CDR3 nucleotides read TGTGCCAGCAGTGGGGGAGTTAGCACAGATACGCAGTATTTT.

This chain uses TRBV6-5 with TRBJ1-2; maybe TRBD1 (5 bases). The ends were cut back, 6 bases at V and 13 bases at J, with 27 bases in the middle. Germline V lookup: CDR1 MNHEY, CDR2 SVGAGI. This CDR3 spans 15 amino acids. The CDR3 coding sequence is TGTGCCAGCAGCAAAAGTGGACATAGTAGTTCGCAGGGCACCTTC. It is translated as CASSKSGHSSSQGTF.

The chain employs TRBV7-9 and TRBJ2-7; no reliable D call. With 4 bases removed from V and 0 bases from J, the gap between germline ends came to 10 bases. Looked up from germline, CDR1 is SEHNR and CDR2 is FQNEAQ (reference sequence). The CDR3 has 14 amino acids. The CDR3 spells CASSWGSDSYEQYF. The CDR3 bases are TGTGCCAGCAGCTGGGGAAGCGACTCCTACGAGCAGTACTTC.

The CDR3 is CASSDLAGGSYEQYF. DNA of the CDR3: TGCGCCAGCAGTGATCTAGCGGGAGGATCCTACGAGCAGTACTTC. This rearrangement joins TRBV10-1 to TRBJ2-7, with TRBD2 matching 11 bases. The CDR3 contains 15 residues. Germline-derived CDR1 and CDR2 are WNHNN and SYGVQD (reference sequence). Losses at the gene ends were 3 bases for V and 1 base for J; bases not matched to a gene: 2.

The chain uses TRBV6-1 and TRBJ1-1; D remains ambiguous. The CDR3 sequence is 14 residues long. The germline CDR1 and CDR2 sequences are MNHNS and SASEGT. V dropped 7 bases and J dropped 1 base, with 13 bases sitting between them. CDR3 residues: CASTVTDPNTEAFF. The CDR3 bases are TGTGCCAGCACCGTCACGGACCCGAACACTGAAGCTTTCTTT.

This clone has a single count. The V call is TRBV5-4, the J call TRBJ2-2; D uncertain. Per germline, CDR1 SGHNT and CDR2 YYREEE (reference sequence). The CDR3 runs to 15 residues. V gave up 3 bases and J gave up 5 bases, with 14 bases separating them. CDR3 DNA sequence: TGTGCCAGCAGCTCGCCAGGTGGGGTGACCGGGGAGCTGTTTTTT. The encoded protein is CASSSPGGVTGELFF.